The rows below give T cell receptor beta chains drawn from one sample of a study of blood T cell repertoires in COVID-19. Sequencing was performed with immunoSEQ multiplex PCR; in TCRdb, only in-frame clones are kept and a portion is missing. The sample includes around 94,000 clones, about four fifths seen only once; the top ten take 19%. Sequenced: peripheral blood. These receptors were taken from a human donor in a cohort sampled during active COVID-19. CDR3s include the opening cysteine and the closing phenylalanine or tryptophan. The D gene is left open where the match is weak.

j_call v_call d_call cdr3_nt cdr3_aa
TRBJ1-1 TRBV2 TRBD1 TGTGCCAGCAGTGCCCGGACAGGGTTCGAAGCTTTCTTT CASSARTGFEAFF
TRBJ2-7 TRBV28 TRBD1 TGTGCCAGCACCGCAAGGGACAGGAACTCCTACGAGCAGTACTTC CASTARDRNSYEQYF
TRBJ2-5 TRBV5-6 TRBD1 TGTGCCAGCAGCTTGCTCACAGGGGGCCGGGAGACCCAGTACTTC CASSLLTGGRETQYF
TRBJ2-7 TRBV6-5 NA TGTGCCAGCAGGGTAGACAGGACGAGCTCCTACGAGCAGTACTTC CASRVDRTSSYEQYF
TRBJ1-2 TRBV5-1 NA TGCGCCAGCAGCTTGGACGGCTATGGCTACACCTTC CASSLDGYGYTF
TRBJ2-7 TRBV11-2 NA TGTGCCAGCAGCTTAGGCGACTCTAGCGAGCAGTACTTC CASSLGDSSEQYF
TRBJ2-6 TRBV19 NA TGTGCCAGTAGTCCCCGGAGCTCTGGGGCCAACGTCCTGACTTTC CASSPRSSGANVLTF
TRBJ2-7 TRBV10-3 NA TGTGCCATCAGTGAGGTAGCGGACGAGCAGTACTTC CAISEVADEQYF
TRBJ1-2 TRBV6-1 NA TGTGCCAGCAGTGAGGGGAGGGGCTACACCTTC CASSEGRGYTF
TRBJ1-1 TRBV6-2/TRBV6-3 TRBD1 TGTGCCAGCAGTCGGGACAGGCCAAACACTGAAGCTTTCTTT CASSRDRPNTEAFF
TRBJ2-5 TRBV12-3/TRBV12-4 NA TGTGCCAGCAGTTTGAGAGGAGAGACCCAGTACTTC CASSLRGETQYF
TRBJ2-3 TRBV28 TRBD1 TGTGCCAGCAGTTCGGGACAGCGGAATACGCAGTATTTT CASSSGQRNTQYF
TRBJ2-7 TRBV18 NA TGTGCCAGCTCACCGGGGCGGGAATCCTACGAGCAGTACTTC CASSPGRESYEQYF